Below are 8 T cell receptor beta chains sequenced from a single sample in a study of blood T cells in healthy people across ages. For the second PCR, which ran for roughly 7 to 11 cycles, a sample-barcoded 5' primer and a J-beta primer mix were used. TCRdb passed the 5' RACE reads through MiXCR, listing each CDR3 protein once. This table has about 720,000 distinct CDR3 sequences, 22% appearing once. The sequencing input was blood. Source of these receptors: a man in his 70s in good health.

The chain employs TRBV9 and TRBJ2-5, with D tentatively TRBD1 or TRBD2 (5 bases each). The end of the DNA fits TRBJ2-1 better, so the J call may be wrong. CDR3 size: 14 residues. From germline, CDR1 is SGDLS and CDR2 YYNGEE. CDR3 DNA: TGTGCCAGCAGCGTGGGTCGGGGCGAGAATGAGCAGTTCTTC. Residues: CASSVGRGENEQFF.

Of note for this clonotype: This may come from a read error, since a much larger clone is one base off. This chain uses TRBV5-6 with TRBJ2-5, with a weak D call TRBD2 (5 bases). CDR1 is SGHDT, CDR2 YYEEEE, per germline. This CDR3 has 13 residues. CDR3 sequence reads: CASSLASGLGRFF. CDR3 bases: TGTGCCAGCAGCTTGGCCAGCGGCCTTGGCCGGTTCTTC.

The CDR3 DNA reads TGTGCCAGCAGTTTTGACCTCACCGGGGAGCTGTTTTTT. The encoded protein is CASSFDLTGELFF. The rearrangement uses TRBV28 and TRBJ2-2, with D uncertain. The CDR3 length is 13 residues. Trimming pared 3 bases from V and 4 bases from J, leaving 6 bases between. Germline V gene sequence: CDR1 MDHEN, CDR2 SYDVKM.

In this sample, this clonotype turned up a few times. V is TRBV24-1 and J is TRBJ1-3; D unclear. V dropped 5 bases and J dropped 0 bases, with 13 bases sitting between them. The germline gives CDR1 KGHDR, CDR2 SFDVKD. The CDR3 has 16 amino acids. The CDR3 reads CATSASGGPSGNTIYF. CDR3 sequence (DNA): TGTGCCACCAGTGCCAGCGGAGGGCCCTCTGGAAACACCATATATTTT.

The rearrangement joins TRBV5-1 to TRBJ2-7; D may be TRBD2 (5 bases). There are 16 residues in the CDR3. CDR1 and CDR2 from the germline V gene are SGHRS and YFSETQ. V lost 0 bases and J lost 5, with 18 bases in between. The CDR3 sequence: CASSLAPVAGVDEQYF. The CDR3, as DNA: TGCGCCAGCAGCTTGGCCCCTGTGGCCGGGGTCGACGAGCAGTACTTC.

This clonotype was detected a few times. The chain links TRBV7-8 to TRBJ1-5; 9 nucleotides align to TRBD1. The V segment lost 3 bases and the J segment 6 bases; nucleotides outside the gene matches: 6. CDR3 size: 15 residues. Per the germline V gene, CDR1 is SGHVS and CDR2 is FQNEAQ. CDR3 nucleotides: TGTGCCAGCAGCTTCGACAGGACAGGGGTTCAGCCCCAGCATTTT. Translated, it gives CASSFDRTGVQPQHF.

This clonotype was counted a few times. The gene calls are TRBV6-6 and TRBJ1-4; a weak D match, TRBD1 (6 bases). V lost 5 bases to trimming and J lost 10 bases, with 20 bases between them. Looked up from germline, CDR1 is MNHNY and CDR2 is SVGAGI (reference sequence). The CDR3 covers 15 residues. CDR3 amino acids: CASSLPSGERIKLFF. CDR3 in DNA: TGTGCCAGCAGTCTTCCATCAGGGGAGCGAATAAAACTGTTTTTT.

This clonotype appeared a few times. This chain uses TRBV4-1 with TRBJ2-3; the D call may be TRBD1 or TRBD2 (5 bases each). CDR1 MGHRA and CDR2 YSYEKL come from the germline V gene. CDR3 length: 15 amino acids. V dropped 3 bases and J dropped 2 bases, with 12 bases sitting between them. The CDR3: CASSQGVHDTDTQYF. CDR3 DNA: TGCGCCAGCAGCCAGGGGGTCCATGACACAGATACGCAGTATTTT.